One T cell receptor beta chain is described in this entry. The data were taken from a study of blood T cell repertoires in COVID-19. Study-wide background: Material from acute and convalescent COVID-19 was sourced from the United States, Italy and Spain. Sample material is recorded as cDNA or gDNA derived from T cells, B-cell-depleted T cells, or PBMCs.

Original processing methods: Nucleated cell counts were estimated from reference gene primer amplification. Sequencing used immunoSEQ multiplex PCR; TCRdb keeps in-frame clones, though not all of them. V and J calls and clone size are copied from that table; D and trimming were computed from the DNA. Seen here are around 370,000 clones, around nine tenths observed once, and the top ten hold under 3.5%. Specimen: peripheral blood. The TCR was taken from a woman aged 18-29 years who had recovered from COVID-19.

CDR3 protein: CASSQAVAGTGEETQYF. The CDR3 DNA reads TGCGCCAGCAGCCAAGCGGTCGCGGGAACTGGGGAAGAGACCCAGTACTTC. This sequence joins TRBV4-3 and TRBJ2-5, with D perhaps matching TRBD2 (6 bases). The V end lost 1 base, the J end lost 3 bases, and 18 bases lay between the germline ends. The CDR3 contains 17 residues. The germline V gene encodes CDR1 LGHNA and CDR2 YSLEER.